These T cell receptor beta chains were read from a single sample in a study of read filtering for tumor transcriptome and immune sequencing. TCRdb re-derived calls from the reads in MiXCR, one entry per CDR3 protein. Of approximately 50,000 distinct CDR3 sequences in the sample, 20% to 25% were seen once. The sequencing input was a population of CD138-negative cells sorted from bone marrow. These receptors were obtained from a donor at least 40 years old with multiple myeloma. The CDR3 runs from the conserved cysteine through the conserved F or W. The D gene is left open where the match is weak. A clone size is listed for some rows: how often the clone was seen (once, few, many), or a class if it is expanded.

size	D	J	V	DNA	CDR3
few	TRBD2	TRBJ2-5	TRBV7-3	TGTGCCAGCAGCTTAATGGGCGGGGGGGCCGGAGAGACCCAGTACTTC	CASSLMGGGAGETQYF
.	.	TRBJ1-1	TRBV7-9	TGTGCCAGCAGCTTCCCGGGCGGGGGGACATCGACTGAAGCTTTCTTT	CASSFPGGGTSTEAFF
few	.	TRBJ1-1	TRBV5-5	TGTGCCAGCAGCTTGATCGCTATGAACACTGAAGCTTTCTTT	CASSLIAMNTEAFF
few	.	TRBJ2-7	TRBV6-5	TGTGCCAGCAGTTATAGGCAGGGCCTCTACGAGCAGTACTTC	CASSYRQGLYEQYF
.	TRBD2	TRBJ2-3	TRBV18	TGTGCCAGCTCAAGGACTAGCGATAATACAGATACGCAGTATTTT	CASSRTSDNTDTQYF
.	.	TRBJ1-5	TRBV20-1	TGCAGTGCTAGAGATCTGAGGCAGAGCAATCAGCCCCAGCATTTT	CSARDLRQSNQPQHF
many	TRBD2	TRBJ2-2	TRBV29-1	TGCAGCGTGGGGCGGACTAGCGGCGGGGAGCTGTTTTTT	CSVGRTSGGELFF
medium-sized	.	TRBJ2-1	TRBV7-9	TGTGCCAGCAGCCCGACGGGCGGACTAAGGAAAAATGAGCAGTTCTTC	CASSPTGGLRKNEQFF
many	.	TRBJ2-5	TRBV4-1	TGCGCCAGCAGCCAAAAAGGGATTTCGGAGACCCAGTACTTC	CASSQKGISETQYF
many	.	TRBJ2-2	TRBV5-1	TGCGCCAGTTCCTCCGGGTCGAACACCGGGGAGCTGTTTTTT	CASSSGSNTGELFF
many	.	TRBJ2-1	TRBV23-1	TGCGCCAGCAGTGTGCTGGGCGGGACGGAGCAGTTCTTC	CASSVLGGTEQFF
many	.	TRBJ1-1	TRBV6-5	TGTGCCAGCTCCAGGATTTCCCTGAACACTGAAGCTTTCTTT	CASSRISLNTEAFF
many	.	TRBJ2-1	TRBV12-3/TRBV12-4	TGTGCCAGCAGGTTCCCTATTGAGCAGTTCTTC	CASRFPIEQFF
many	TRBD1	TRBJ2-7	TRBV11-2	TGTGCCAGCAGCTGGGGGGACAGGGCCTACGAGCAGTACTTC	CASSWGDRAYEQYF
many	.	TRBJ2-3	TRBV7-9	TGTGCCAGCAGCTTAGTCGGGAACCCTAGCACAGATACGCAGTATTTT	CASSLVGNPSTDTQYF
.	TRBD1	TRBJ1-2	TRBV28	TGTGCCAGCAGCCTACCCAAGGACAGGTCTTATGGCTACACCTTC	CASSLPKDRSYGYTF
.	.	TRBJ1-1	TRBV2	TGTGCCAGCAGTGAGGCGGACAACGCTATAAGGACTGAAGCTTTCTTT	CASSEADNAIRTEAFF
.	.	TRBJ2-7	TRBV9	TGTGCCAGCAGCGTAGGTGGAAGGACCTACGAGCAGTACTTC	CASSVGGRTYEQYF
many	.	TRBJ2-3	TRBV28	TGTGCCAGCAGCACGACAGGCACAGATACGCAGTATTTT	CASSTTGTDTQYF
many	.	TRBJ2-1	TRBV5-6	TGTGCCAGCAGCTTGGCCGGAAGCAAGCAGTTCTTC	CASSLAGSKQFF
.	.	TRBJ1-5	TRBV5-6	TGTGCCAGCAGCTTGCGATTGTTAGGGGCGGGCCAGCCCCAGCATTTT	CASSLRLLGAGQPQHF
many	TRBD2	TRBJ2-3	TRBV27	TGTGCCTCCAGGAAGAGCGGGGGCCGCACAGATACGCAGTATTTT	CASRKSGGRTDTQYF
many	.	TRBJ1-1	TRBV21-1	TGTGCCAGCTTCTGGACAGGGGTTGTTTGCACTGAAGCTTTCTTT	CASFWTGVVCTEAFF
few	.	TRBJ2-1	TRBV24-1	TGTGCCACCAGTGAGCCGGGGGACTCCTACAATGAGCAGTTCTTC	CATSEPGDSYNEQFF
many	.	TRBJ2-5	TRBV5-4	TGTGCCAGCAGCTTCCGGGACCGGCCAGTGACCCAGTACTTC	CASSFRDRPVTQYF
few	TRBD1	TRBJ2-1	TRBV11-2	TGTGCCAGCAGCTTCACTTCGCAGGGGGTACCCTACAATGAGCAGTTCTTC	CASSFTSQGVPYNEQFF
few	.	TRBJ2-5	TRBV29-1	TGCAGCGTTGACCGGGGTCAAAGAGAGACCCAGTACTTC	CSVDRGQRETQYF
many	.	TRBJ2-2	TRBV15	TGTGCCACCAGCAGAGTGGGCGGCCGAGGCGGGGAGCTGTTTTTT	CATSRVGGRGGELFF
many	.	TRBJ2-3	TRBV3-1	TGTGCCAGCAGCCAAGGTGCGAGTACGCAGTATTTT	CASSQGASTQYF
.	TRBD2	TRBJ2-5	TRBV7-6	TGTGCCAGCAGCTTGGGGACTAGCGGGAGAGAGACCCAGTACTTC	CASSLGTSGRETQYF
many	.	TRBJ1-5	TRBV20-1	TGCAGTGCCCGCCACGGCCCTAGCAATCAGCCCCAGCATTTT	CSARHGPSNQPQHF